The 6 T cell receptor beta chains presented below share a single source sample, sequenced in a study of CXCR3-negative and CXCR3-positive naive CD8 T cells. General study results and limits: CXCR3-positive naive cells had TRB CDR3s that were more hydrophobic than CXCR3-negative naive cells had.

The method, 5' RACE with UMI labels, was used to prepare the TRB cDNA libraries. Each CDR3 protein gets one entry in TCRdb, which reprocessed the 5' RACE reads and gives no DNA. The table lists 100,000 to 150,000 distinct CDR3 sequences. These receptors lack a known antigen. Sequenced material: naive CXCR3+ CD8+ T cells from blood. The subset was: CD45RO-CCR7+CD27+CD95- naive CD8+ T cells expressing CXCR3 (TNR3+). The receptor set was obtained from a human donor in good health. Some clones in this sample may be carry-over from other donors' samples.

This chain connects TRBV7-3 to TRBJ2-3; lacking DNA, the TRBD2 call made by TCRdb goes unchecked. The CDR3 is 16 amino acids. CDR1 is SGHTA and CDR2 is FQGTGA in the germline V gene. The CDR3 reads CASSFGLAGGGDTQYF. Together with reference TRBV7-3 and TRBJ2-3, the CDR3 gives the full variable domain: GAGVSQTPSNKVTEKGKYVELRCDPISGHTALYWYRQSLGQGPEFLIYFQGTGAADDSGLPNDRFFAVRPEGSVSTLKIQRTERGDSAVYLCASSFGLAGGGDTQYFGPGTRLTVL.

The CDR3 region is CASSTTRTGSTYEQYF. This chain links TRBV6-5 with TRBJ2-7; there is no DNA to check the TCRdb D call of TRBD1. In germline, CDR1 is MNHEY, CDR2 SVGAGI. The CDR3 covers 16 residues.

CDR3 in amino acids: CASSPGPTITGELFF. This chain uses TRBV12-3 or TRBV12-4 with TRBJ2-2; no DNA is available, so the TRBD1 call from TCRdb remains unchecked. CDR3 length: 15 residues.

The chain uses TRBV28 and TRBJ1-6. CDR1 and CDR2 (germline): MDHEN, SYDVKM. This CDR3 comprises 11 residues. This CDR3 reads CASSPNSPLHF.

The chain has TRBV5-5 and TRBJ2-2; the D call from TCRdb, TRBD1, cannot be confirmed without DNA. Germline V gives CDR1 SGHKS, CDR2 YYEKEE (reference sequence). This CDR3 is built from 15 residues. The CDR3 sequence is CASSFGAVDTGELFF.

The chain has TRBV21-1 and TRBJ1-1. TRBV21-1 is a known pseudogene. The CDR3 totals 14 residues. CDR3 protein: CASSKDGPSRGAFF.